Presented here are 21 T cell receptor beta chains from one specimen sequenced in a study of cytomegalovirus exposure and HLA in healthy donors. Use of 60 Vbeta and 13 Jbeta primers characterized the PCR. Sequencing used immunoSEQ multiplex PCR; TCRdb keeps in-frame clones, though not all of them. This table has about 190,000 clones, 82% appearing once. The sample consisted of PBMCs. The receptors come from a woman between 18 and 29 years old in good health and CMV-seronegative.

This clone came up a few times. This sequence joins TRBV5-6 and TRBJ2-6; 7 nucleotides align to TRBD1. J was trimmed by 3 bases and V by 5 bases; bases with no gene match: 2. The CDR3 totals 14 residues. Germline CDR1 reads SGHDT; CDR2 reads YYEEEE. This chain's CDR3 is CASRQGVGANVLTF. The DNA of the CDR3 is TGTGCCAGCAGGCAGGGGGTTGGGGCCAACGTCCTGACTTTC.

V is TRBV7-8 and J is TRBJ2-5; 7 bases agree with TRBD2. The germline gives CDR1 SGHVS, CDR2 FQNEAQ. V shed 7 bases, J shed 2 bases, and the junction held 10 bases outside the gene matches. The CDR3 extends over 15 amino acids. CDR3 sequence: CASNGAGGKQETQYF. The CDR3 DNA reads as TGTGCCAGCAATGGGGCCGGGGGGAAACAAGAGACCCAGTACTTC.

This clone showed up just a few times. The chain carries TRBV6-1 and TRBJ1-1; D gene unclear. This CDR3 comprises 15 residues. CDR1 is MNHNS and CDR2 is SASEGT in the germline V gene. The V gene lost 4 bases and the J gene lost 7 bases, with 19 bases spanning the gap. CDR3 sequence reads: CASSGASDGWREAFF. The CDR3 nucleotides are TGTGCCAGCAGTGGGGCCTCAGACGGCTGGCGTGAAGCTTTCTTT.

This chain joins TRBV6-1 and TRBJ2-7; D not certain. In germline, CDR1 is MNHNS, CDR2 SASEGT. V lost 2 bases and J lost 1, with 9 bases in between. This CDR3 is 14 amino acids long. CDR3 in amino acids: CASSEWQASYEQYF. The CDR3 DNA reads TGTGCCAGCAGTGAATGGCAGGCGTCCTACGAGCAGTACTTC.

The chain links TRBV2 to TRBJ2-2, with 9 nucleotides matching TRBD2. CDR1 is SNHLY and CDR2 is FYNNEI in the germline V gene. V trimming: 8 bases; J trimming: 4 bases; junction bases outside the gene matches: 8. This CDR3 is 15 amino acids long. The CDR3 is CASGGLAPSTGELFF. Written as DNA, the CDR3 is TGTGCCAGCGGGGGACTAGCCCCGAGCACCGGGGAGCTGTTTTTT.

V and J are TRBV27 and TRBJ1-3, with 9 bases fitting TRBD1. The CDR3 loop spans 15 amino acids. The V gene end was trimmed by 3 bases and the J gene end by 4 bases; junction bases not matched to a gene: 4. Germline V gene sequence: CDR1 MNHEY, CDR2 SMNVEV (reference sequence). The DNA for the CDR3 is TGTGCCAGCAGTTTGGACAGGGGCGGGGGAAACACCATATATTTT. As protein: CASSLDRGGGNTIYF.

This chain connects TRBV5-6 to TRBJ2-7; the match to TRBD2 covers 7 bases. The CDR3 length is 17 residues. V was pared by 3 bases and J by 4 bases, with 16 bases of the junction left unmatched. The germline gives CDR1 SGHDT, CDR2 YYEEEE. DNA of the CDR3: TGTGCCAGCAGCTACCTGGAGGGAGGGCCTTTGTTTTACGAGCAGTACTTC. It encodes CASSYLEGGPLFYEQYF.

CDR3 residues: CAILIAGGPTDTQYF. CDR3 sequence (DNA): TGTGCCATACTAATAGCGGGAGGGCCAACAGATACGCAGTATTTT. The chain links TRBV2 to TRBJ2-3; 11 nucleotides match TRBD2. Germline loops: CDR1 SNHLY, CDR2 FYNNEI. J was trimmed by 3 bases and V by 10 bases; bases with no gene match: 9. The CDR3 loop spans 15 amino acids.

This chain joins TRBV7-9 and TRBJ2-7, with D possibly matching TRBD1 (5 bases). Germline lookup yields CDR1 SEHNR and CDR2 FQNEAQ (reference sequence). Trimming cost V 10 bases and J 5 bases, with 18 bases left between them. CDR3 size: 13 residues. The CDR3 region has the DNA TGTGCCACCACAGATTCAGGGTTCAACGAGCAGTACTTC. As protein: CATTDSGFNEQYF.

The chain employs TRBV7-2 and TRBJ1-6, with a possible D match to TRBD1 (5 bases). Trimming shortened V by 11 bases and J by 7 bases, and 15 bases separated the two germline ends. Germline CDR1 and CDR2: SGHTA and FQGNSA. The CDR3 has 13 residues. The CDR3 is CAAAVRANSPLHF. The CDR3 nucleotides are TGTGCCGCCGCCGTCAGGGCCAATTCACCCCTCCACTTT.

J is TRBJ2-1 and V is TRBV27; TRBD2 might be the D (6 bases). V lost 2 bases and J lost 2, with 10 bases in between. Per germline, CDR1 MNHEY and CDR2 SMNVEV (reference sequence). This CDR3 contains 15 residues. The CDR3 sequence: CASSLGTQAYNEQFF. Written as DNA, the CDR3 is TGTGCCAGCAGTTTAGGGACTCAAGCCTACAATGAGCAGTTCTTC.

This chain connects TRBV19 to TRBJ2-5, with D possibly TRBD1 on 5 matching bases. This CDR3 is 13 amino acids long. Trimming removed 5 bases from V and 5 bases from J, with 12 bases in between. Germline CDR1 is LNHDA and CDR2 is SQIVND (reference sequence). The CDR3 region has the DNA TGTGCCAGTAGTCCACAGGTCGCGGAGACCCAGTACTTC. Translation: CASSPQVAETQYF.

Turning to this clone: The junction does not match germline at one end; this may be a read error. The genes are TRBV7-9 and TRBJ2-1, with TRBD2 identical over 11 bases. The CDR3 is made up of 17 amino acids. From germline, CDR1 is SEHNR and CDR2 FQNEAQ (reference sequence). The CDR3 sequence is CSSSFTSGRFAYNEQFF. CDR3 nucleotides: TGTTCCAGCAGCTTTACTAGCGGGAGATTCGCCTACAATGAGCAGTTCTTC.

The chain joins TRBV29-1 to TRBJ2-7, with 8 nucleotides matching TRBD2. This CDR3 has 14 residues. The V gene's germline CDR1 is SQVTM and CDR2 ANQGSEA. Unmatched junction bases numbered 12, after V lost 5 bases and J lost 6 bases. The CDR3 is CSVSGLGKNGEQYF. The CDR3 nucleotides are TGCAGCGTTTCGGGACTAGGAAAAAACGGCGAGCAGTACTTC.

The CDR3 loop is CASSSYRAGAFF. The CDR3 DNA reads TGTGCCAGCAGCTCATACAGGGCCGGGGCTTTCTTT. V gene TRBV27 combines with J gene TRBJ1-1; D possibly corresponds to TRBD1 (6 bases). V gave up 6 bases and J gave up 11 bases, with 16 bases separating them. The CDR3 has 12 residues. Per germline, CDR1 MNHEY and CDR2 SMNVEV (reference sequence).

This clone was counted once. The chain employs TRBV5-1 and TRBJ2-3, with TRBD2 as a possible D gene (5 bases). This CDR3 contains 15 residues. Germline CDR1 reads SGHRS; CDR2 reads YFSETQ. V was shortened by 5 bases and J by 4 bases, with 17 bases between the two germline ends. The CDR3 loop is CASRKGRAAADTQYF. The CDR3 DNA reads TGCGCCAGCAGAAAAGGCCGAGCGGCGGCAGATACGCAGTATTTT.

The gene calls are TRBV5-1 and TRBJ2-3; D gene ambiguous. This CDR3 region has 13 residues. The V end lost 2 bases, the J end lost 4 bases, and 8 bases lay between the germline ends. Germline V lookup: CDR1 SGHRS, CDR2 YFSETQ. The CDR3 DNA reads TGCGCCAGCAGCTTAGAGCAGGCAGATACGCAGTATTTT. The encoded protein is CASSLEQADTQYF.

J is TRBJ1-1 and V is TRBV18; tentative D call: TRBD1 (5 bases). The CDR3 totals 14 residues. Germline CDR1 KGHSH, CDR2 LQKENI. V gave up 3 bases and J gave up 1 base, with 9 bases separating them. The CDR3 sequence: CASSPLTENTEAFF. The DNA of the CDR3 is TGTGCCAGCTCACCGCTGACAGAGAACACTGAAGCTTTCTTT.

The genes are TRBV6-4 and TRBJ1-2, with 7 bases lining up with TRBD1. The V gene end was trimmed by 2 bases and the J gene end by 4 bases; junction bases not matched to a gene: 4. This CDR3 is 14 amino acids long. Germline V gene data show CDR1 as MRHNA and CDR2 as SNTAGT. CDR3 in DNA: TGTGCCAGCAGTGACCTACAGGGGCGCTATGGCTACACCTTC. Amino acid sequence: CASSDLQGRYGYTF.

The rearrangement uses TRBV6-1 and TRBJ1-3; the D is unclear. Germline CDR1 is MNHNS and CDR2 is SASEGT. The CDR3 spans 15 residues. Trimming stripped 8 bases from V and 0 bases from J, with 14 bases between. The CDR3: CASERTLVSGNTIYF. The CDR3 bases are TGTGCCAGCGAACGGACTCTCGTCTCTGGAAACACCATATATTTT.

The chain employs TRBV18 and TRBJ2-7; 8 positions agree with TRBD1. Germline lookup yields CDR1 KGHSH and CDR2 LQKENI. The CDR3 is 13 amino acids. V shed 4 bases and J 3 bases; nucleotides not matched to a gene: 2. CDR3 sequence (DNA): TGTGCCAGCTCACATGGACAGGGCTACGAGCAGTACTTC. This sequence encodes CASSHGQGYEQYF.